The 10 T cell receptor beta chains below were found in one sample sequenced in a study of blood T cells in healthy people across ages (dated by TCRdb to between 2014 and 2017). Library preparation was by 5' RACE. Sequencing was carried out with an Illumina HiSeq 2500. A second roughly 7 to 11 cycle PCR used a sample-barcoded 5' primer and a J-beta primer mix. TCRdb applied fastp at Q25 and MiXCR to the public reads, then kept only in-frame beta chains. Each CDR3 protein appears once, grouped with its most common genes and DNA. This sample holds 600,000 to 900,000 distinct CDR3 sequences; roughly 24% were observed only once. The ten largest clones add up to around 2.9% of the sample. These data were likewise used in another study, on T cells of mothers and their children.

Specimen: blood. These receptor sequences come from a boy between 10 and 17 years old in good health.

The chain joins TRBV7-2 to TRBJ2-1, with 7 bases aligning to TRBD2. The CDR3 has 16 amino acids. Germline V gene sequence: CDR1 SGHTA, CDR2 FQGNSA. The V gene end was trimmed by 4 bases and the J gene end by 2 bases; junction bases not matched to a gene: 8. The chain's CDR3 is CASSSLSGATYNEQFF. Written as DNA, the CDR3 is TGTGCCAGCAGCTCCCTAAGCGGGGCCACCTACAATGAGCAGTTCTTC.

This clonotype has only a few counts. The CDR3 loop is CSVVRTGETQYF. The DNA of the CDR3 is TGCAGCGTTGTGAGGACAGGGGAGACCCAGTACTTC. The chain employs TRBV29-1 and TRBJ2-5; 8 bases agree with TRBD1. With V trimmed by 4 bases and J by 5 bases, 3 bases remained unmatched. This CDR3 region has 12 residues. Looked up from germline, CDR1 is SQVTM and CDR2 is ANQGSEA. Based on the CDR3 plus reference TRBV29-1 and TRBJ2-5, the full variable domain is SAVISQKPSRDICQRGTSLTIQCQVDSQVTMMFWYRQQPGQSLTLIATANQGSEATYESGFVIDKFPISRPNLTFSTLTVSNMSPEDSSIYLCSVVRTGETQYFGPGTRLLVL.

This clonotype was detected only a few times. The CDR3 loop is CASSPLGGPRNTEAFF. The CDR3 DNA sequence: TGTGCCAGCTCACCATTGGGGGGCCCTAGGAACACTGAAGCTTTCTTT. The chain has TRBV18 and TRBJ1-1; tentatively, D is TRBD1 (6 bases). The CDR3 loop spans 16 amino acids. The germline CDR1 and CDR2 sequences are KGHSH and LQKENI. V was pared by 2 bases and J by 1 base, with 14 bases between.

In this sample, this clonotype turned up a few times. The gene calls are TRBV5-1 and TRBJ2-1; D is undetermined. The CDR3 consists of 12 residues. Trimming removed 3 bases at V and 7 bases at J, with 8 bases between. The germline V gene has CDR1 SGHRS and CDR2 YFSETQ. In DNA, the CDR3 is TGCGCCAGCAGCTCTGACGGAAATGAGCAGTTCTTC. Translation gives CASSSDGNEQFF.

In its sample, this clonotype was seen a few times. Written as DNA, the CDR3 is TGTGCCAGCAGCCCAGGTCTCAGGGGACGGAAGAGGGTTAAAAACATTCAGTACTTC. Its protein product is CASSPGLRGRKRVKNIQYF. V usage is TRBV14 and J usage is TRBJ2-4; a possible D gene is TRBD1 (6 bases). In germline, CDR1 is SGHDN, CDR2 FVKESK. CDR3 length: 19 residues. Between the trimmed V and J ends, which lost 4 bases and 4 bases, there was a span of 26 bases.

This chain uses TRBV29-1 with TRBJ1-1; D gene unclear. The CDR3 is 13 amino acids. Germline values: CDR1 SQVTM, CDR2 ANQGSEA. V shed 3 bases and J shed 4 bases, with 12 bases lying between them. DNA of the CDR3: TGCAGCGTTGAGGAGGGATTGTCCACTGAAGCTTTCTTT. It translates to CSVEEGLSTEAFF.

The rearrangement links TRBV7-3 to TRBJ2-7, with 8 positions matching TRBD2. The ends lost 0 bases at V and 2 bases at J; junction bases unmatched: 6. CDR3 length: 16 amino acids. Looked up from germline, CDR1 is SGHTA and CDR2 is FQGTGA. In DNA, the CDR3 is TGTGCCAGCAGCTTAACGATCCGGGGGGGAACCTACGAGCAGTACTTC. Amino acid sequence: CASSLTIRGGTYEQYF.

The genes are TRBV12-3 or TRBV12-4 and TRBJ1-2, with D perhaps TRBD1 (5 bases). CDR3 length equals 16 residues. V was pared by 8 bases and J by 6 bases, with 25 bases between. CDR3 in DNA: TGTGCCAGCTCTCCCATCTCCGGGACGTCGAGAAATGGCTACACCTTC. This translates into CASSPISGTSRNGYTF.

This clonotype was counted a few times. This chain links TRBV28 with TRBJ2-3, with a tentative D call TRBD1 (5 bases). This CDR3 has 15 amino acids. Trimming took off 2 bases at V and 3 bases at J, with 12 bases between the two ends. Germline values: CDR1 MDHEN, CDR2 SYDVKM. The CDR3 bases are TGTGCCAGCAGTTTACAGGGTATTGCGACAGATACGCAGTATTTT. Translation: CASSLQGIATDTQYF.

The gene calls are TRBV4-1 and TRBJ2-1, with a weak D call TRBD1 (6 bases). Germline lookup yields CDR1 MGHRA and CDR2 YSYEKL. The CDR3 totals 15 residues. V lost 4 bases to trimming and J lost 3 bases, with 13 bases between them. CDR3 in DNA: TGCGCCAGCAGCCGAGATCCAGGGGACTACAATGAGCAGTTCTTC. Translating gives CASSRDPGDYNEQFF.